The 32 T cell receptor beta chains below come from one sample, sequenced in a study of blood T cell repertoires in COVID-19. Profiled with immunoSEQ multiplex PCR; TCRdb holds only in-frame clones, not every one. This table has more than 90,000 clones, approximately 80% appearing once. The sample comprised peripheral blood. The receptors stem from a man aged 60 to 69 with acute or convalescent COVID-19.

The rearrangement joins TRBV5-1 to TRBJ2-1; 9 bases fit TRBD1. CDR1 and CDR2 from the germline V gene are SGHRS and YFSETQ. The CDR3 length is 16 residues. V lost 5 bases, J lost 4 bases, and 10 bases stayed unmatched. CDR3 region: CASSRSSGQGYNEQFF. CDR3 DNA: TGCGCCAGCAGTCGTAGTTCGGGACAGGGTTACAATGAGCAGTTCTTC.

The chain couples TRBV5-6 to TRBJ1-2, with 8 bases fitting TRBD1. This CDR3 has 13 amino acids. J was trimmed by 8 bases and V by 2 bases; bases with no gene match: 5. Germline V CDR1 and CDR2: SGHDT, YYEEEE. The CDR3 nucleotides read TGTGCCAGCAGCTTCCAGGGGGCGCAAGGCTACACCTTC. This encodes CASSFQGAQGYTF.

The CDR3 DNA is TGTGCCAGCCGACCCCCAGGGGGCTCTGGAAACACCATATATTTT. Its translation is CASRPPGGSGNTIYF. The genes are TRBV6-5 and TRBJ1-3, with TRBD1 matching 7 bases. Trimming at V came to 8 bases and at J to 0 bases, leaving 7 bases not matched to a gene. Germline CDR1 and CDR2: MNHEY and SVGAGI. The CDR3 is 15 residues long.

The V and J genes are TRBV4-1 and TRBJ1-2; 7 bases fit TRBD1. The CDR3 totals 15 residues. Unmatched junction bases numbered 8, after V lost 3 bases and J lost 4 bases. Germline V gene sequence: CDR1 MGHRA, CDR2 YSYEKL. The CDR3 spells CASSHVAGGGYGYTF. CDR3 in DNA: TGCGCCAGCAGCCACGTGGCAGGGGGAGGCTATGGCTACACCTTC.

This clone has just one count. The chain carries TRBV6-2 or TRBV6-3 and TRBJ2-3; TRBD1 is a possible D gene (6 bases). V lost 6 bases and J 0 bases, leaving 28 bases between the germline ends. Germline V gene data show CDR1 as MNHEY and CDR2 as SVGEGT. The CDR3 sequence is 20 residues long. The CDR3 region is CASSRPPGAGFRASTDTQYF. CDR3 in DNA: TGTGCCAGCAGCCGCCCCCCAGGGGCGGGTTTTAGAGCTAGCACAGATACGCAGTATTTT.

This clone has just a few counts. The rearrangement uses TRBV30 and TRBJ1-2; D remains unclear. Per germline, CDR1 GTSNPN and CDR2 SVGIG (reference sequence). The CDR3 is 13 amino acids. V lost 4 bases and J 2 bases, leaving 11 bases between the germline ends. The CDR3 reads CAWNVMQNYGYTF. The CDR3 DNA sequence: TGTGCCTGGAACGTCATGCAGAACTATGGCTACACCTTC.

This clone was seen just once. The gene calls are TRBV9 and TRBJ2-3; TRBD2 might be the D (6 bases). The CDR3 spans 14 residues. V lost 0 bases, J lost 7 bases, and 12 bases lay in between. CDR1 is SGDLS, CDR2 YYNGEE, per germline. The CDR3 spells CASSVGVGGNTQYF. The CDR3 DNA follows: TGTGCCAGCAGCGTAGGAGTAGGAGGGAATACGCAGTATTTT.

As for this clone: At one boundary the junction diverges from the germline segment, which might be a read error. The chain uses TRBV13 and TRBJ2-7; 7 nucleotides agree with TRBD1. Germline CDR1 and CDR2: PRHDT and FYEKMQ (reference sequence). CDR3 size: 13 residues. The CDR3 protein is CASSLDRVHEQYF. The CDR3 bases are TGTGCCAGCAGTTTAGACAGGGTCCACGAGCAGTACTTC.

This CDR3 reads CASSLRGKTEAFF. The CDR3 nucleotides are TGTGCCAGCAGTTTACGGGGGAAAACTGAAGCTTTCTTT. V and J are TRBV12-3 or TRBV12-4 and TRBJ1-1; the D gene is possibly TRBD1 (5 bases). The CDR3 consists of 13 residues. V was clipped by 2 bases and J by 5 bases, with 9 bases between them.

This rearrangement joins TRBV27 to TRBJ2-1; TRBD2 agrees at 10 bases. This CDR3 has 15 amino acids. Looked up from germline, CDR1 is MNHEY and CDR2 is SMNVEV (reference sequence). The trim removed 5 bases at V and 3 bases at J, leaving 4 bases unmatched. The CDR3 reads CASSRAGGNYNEQFF. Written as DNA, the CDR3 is TGTGCCAGCAGTAGAGCGGGGGGGAACTACAATGAGCAGTTCTTC.

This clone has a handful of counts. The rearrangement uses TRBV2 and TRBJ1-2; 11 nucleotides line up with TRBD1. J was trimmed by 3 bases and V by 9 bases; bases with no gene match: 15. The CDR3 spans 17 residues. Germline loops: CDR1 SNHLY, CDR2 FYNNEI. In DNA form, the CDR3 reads TGTGCCAGTGGGGGGACAGGGGGTTTTACAGTGGACTATGGCTACACCTTC. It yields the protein CASGGTGGFTVDYGYTF.

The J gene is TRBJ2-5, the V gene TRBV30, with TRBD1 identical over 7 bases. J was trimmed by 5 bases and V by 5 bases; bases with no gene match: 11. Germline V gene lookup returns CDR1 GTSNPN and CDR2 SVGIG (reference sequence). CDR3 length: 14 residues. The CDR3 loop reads CAWSSRDSAETQYF. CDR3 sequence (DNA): TGTGCCTGGTCCTCCCGGGACAGTGCGGAGACCCAGTACTTC.

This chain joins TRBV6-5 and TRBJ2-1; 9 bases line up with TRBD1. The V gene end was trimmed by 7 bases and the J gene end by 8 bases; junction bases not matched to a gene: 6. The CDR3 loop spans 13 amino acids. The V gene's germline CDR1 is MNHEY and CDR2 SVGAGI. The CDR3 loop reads CASKPGQGYEQFF. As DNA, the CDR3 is TGTGCCAGCAAACCGGGACAGGGCTATGAGCAGTTCTTC.

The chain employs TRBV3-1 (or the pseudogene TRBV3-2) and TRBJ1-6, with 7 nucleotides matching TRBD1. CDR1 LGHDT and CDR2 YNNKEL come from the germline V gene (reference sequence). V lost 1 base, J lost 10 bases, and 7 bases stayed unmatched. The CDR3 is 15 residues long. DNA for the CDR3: TGTGCCAGCAGCCAAGGGGGGACAGCTTCCTCACCCCTCCACTTT. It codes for CASSQGGTASSPLHF.

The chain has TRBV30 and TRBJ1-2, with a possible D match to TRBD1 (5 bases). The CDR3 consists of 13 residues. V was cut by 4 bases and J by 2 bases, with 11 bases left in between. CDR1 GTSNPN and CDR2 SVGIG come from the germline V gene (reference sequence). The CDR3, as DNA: TGTGCCTGGACTCCGGGGGAAAACTATGGCTACACCTTC. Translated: CAWTPGENYGYTF.

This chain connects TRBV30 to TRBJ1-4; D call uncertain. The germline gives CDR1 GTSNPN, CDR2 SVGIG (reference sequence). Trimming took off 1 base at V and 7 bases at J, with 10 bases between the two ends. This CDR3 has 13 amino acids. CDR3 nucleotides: TGTGCCTGGAGTGCCGGGAGGACTGAAAAACTGTTTTTT. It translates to CAWSAGRTEKLFF.

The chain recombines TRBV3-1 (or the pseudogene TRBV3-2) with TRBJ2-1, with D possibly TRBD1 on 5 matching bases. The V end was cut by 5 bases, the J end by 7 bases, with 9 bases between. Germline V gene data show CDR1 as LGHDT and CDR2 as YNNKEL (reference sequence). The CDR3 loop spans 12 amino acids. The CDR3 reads CASSSQGNEQFF. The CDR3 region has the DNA TGTGCCAGCAGCAGCCAGGGAAATGAGCAGTTCTTC.

CDR3 amino acids: CASSLVSGGADTQYF. The CDR3 region has the DNA TGCGCCAGCAGCTTGGTTTCCGGGGGGGCAGATACGCAGTATTTT. The chain has TRBV5-1 and TRBJ2-3, with 8 bases lining up with TRBD2. The CDR3 contains 15 residues. Germline values: CDR1 SGHRS, CDR2 YFSETQ. The V and J ends lost 0 bases and 4 bases, in that order; junction bases with no gene match: 4.

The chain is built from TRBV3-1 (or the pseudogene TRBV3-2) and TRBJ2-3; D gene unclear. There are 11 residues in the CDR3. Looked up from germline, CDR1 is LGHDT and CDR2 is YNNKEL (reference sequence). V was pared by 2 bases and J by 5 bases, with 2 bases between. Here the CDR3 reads CASSQLDTQYF. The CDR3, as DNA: TGTGCCAGCAGCCAACTAGATACGCAGTATTTT.

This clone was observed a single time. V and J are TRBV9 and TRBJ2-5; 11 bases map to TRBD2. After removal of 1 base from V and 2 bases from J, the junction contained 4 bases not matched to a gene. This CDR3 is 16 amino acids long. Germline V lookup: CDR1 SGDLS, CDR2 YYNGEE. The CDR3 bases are TGTGCCAGCAGCGTATCCGGGACTAGCGGACAAGAGACCCAGTACTTC. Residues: CASSVSGTSGQETQYF.

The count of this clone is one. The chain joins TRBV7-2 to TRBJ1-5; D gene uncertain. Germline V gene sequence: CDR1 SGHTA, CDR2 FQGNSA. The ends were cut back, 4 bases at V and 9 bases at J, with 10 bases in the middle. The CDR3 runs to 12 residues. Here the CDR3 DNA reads TGTGCCAGCAGCTCGGAGGAGGGGCCCCAGCATTTT. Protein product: CASSSEEGPQHF.

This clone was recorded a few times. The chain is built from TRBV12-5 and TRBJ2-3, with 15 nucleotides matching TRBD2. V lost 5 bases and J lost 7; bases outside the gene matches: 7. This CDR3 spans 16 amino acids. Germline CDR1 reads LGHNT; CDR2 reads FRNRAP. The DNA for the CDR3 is TGTGCTAGTGGTGGGCGGACTAGCGGGAGGGCATATACGCAGTATTTT. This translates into CASGGRTSGRAYTQYF.

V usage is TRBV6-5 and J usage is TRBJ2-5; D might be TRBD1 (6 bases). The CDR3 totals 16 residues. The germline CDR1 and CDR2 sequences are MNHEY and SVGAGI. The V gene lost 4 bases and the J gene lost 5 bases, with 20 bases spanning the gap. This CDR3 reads CASSFASGTPLETQYF. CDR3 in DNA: TGTGCCAGCAGTTTCGCCTCCGGGACACCCTTGGAGACCCAGTACTTC.

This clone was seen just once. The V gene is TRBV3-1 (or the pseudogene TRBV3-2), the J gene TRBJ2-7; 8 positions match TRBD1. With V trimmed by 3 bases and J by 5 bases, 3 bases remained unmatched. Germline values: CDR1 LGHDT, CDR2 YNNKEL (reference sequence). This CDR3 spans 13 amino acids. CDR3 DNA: TGTGCCAGCAGCCAGCAGGGGGCCGACGAGCAGTACGTC. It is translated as CASSQQGADEQYV.

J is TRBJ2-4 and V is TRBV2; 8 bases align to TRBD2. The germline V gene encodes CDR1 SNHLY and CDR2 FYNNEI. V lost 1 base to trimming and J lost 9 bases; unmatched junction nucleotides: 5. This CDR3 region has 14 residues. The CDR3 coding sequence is TGTGCCAGCAGTGAAGGGCGGGGGGCAATCATTCAGTACTTC. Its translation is CASSEGRGAIIQYF.

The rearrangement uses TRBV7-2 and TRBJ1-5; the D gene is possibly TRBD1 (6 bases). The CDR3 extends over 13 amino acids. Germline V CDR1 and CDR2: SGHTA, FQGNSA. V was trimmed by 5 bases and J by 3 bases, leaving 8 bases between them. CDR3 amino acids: CASSRDNNQPQHF. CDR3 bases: TGTGCCAGCAGCCGGGACAACAATCAGCCCCAGCATTTT.

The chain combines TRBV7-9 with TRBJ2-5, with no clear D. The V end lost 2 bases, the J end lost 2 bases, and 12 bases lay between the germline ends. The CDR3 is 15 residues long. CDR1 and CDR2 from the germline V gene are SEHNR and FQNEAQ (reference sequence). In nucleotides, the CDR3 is TGTGCCAGCAGCTTAAATGGCCAACCACAAGAGACCCAGTACTTC. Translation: CASSLNGQPQETQYF.

The CDR3 protein is CSALAGGHEQYV. CDR3 nucleotide sequence: TGCAGCGCCCTAGCGGGAGGCCACGAGCAGTACGTC. V is TRBV29-1 and J is TRBJ2-7, with TRBD2 identical over 11 bases. Trimming cost V 7 bases and J 5 bases; bases outside gene matches: 4. CDR1 is SQVTM, CDR2 ANQGSEA, per germline. This CDR3 is built from 12 residues.

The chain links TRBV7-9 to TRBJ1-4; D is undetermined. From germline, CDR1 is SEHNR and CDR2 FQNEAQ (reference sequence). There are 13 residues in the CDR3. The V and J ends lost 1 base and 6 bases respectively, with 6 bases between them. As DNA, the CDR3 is TGTGCCAGCAGCTTAGGAGGAGATGAAAAACTGTTTTTT. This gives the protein CASSLGGDEKLFF.

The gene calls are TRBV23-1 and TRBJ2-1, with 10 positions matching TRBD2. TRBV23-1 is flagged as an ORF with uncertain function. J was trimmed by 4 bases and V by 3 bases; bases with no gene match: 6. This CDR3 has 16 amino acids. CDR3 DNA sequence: TGCGCCAGCAGTCAGCCGACTAGCGGGTTTTACAATGAGCAGTTCTTC. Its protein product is CASSQPTSGFYNEQFF.

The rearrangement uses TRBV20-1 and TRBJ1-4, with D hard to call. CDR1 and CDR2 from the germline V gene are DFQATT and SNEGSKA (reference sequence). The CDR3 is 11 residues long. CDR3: CSIREEEKLFF. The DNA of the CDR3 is TGCAGCATCCGAGAGGAGGAAAAACTGTTTTTT.

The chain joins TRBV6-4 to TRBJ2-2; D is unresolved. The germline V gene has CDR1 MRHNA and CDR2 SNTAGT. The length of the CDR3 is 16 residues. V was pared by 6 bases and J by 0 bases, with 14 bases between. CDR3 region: CASRETSNTNTGELFF. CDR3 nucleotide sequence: TGTGCCAGCAGAGAGACATCAAACACGAACACCGGGGAGCTGTTTTTT.